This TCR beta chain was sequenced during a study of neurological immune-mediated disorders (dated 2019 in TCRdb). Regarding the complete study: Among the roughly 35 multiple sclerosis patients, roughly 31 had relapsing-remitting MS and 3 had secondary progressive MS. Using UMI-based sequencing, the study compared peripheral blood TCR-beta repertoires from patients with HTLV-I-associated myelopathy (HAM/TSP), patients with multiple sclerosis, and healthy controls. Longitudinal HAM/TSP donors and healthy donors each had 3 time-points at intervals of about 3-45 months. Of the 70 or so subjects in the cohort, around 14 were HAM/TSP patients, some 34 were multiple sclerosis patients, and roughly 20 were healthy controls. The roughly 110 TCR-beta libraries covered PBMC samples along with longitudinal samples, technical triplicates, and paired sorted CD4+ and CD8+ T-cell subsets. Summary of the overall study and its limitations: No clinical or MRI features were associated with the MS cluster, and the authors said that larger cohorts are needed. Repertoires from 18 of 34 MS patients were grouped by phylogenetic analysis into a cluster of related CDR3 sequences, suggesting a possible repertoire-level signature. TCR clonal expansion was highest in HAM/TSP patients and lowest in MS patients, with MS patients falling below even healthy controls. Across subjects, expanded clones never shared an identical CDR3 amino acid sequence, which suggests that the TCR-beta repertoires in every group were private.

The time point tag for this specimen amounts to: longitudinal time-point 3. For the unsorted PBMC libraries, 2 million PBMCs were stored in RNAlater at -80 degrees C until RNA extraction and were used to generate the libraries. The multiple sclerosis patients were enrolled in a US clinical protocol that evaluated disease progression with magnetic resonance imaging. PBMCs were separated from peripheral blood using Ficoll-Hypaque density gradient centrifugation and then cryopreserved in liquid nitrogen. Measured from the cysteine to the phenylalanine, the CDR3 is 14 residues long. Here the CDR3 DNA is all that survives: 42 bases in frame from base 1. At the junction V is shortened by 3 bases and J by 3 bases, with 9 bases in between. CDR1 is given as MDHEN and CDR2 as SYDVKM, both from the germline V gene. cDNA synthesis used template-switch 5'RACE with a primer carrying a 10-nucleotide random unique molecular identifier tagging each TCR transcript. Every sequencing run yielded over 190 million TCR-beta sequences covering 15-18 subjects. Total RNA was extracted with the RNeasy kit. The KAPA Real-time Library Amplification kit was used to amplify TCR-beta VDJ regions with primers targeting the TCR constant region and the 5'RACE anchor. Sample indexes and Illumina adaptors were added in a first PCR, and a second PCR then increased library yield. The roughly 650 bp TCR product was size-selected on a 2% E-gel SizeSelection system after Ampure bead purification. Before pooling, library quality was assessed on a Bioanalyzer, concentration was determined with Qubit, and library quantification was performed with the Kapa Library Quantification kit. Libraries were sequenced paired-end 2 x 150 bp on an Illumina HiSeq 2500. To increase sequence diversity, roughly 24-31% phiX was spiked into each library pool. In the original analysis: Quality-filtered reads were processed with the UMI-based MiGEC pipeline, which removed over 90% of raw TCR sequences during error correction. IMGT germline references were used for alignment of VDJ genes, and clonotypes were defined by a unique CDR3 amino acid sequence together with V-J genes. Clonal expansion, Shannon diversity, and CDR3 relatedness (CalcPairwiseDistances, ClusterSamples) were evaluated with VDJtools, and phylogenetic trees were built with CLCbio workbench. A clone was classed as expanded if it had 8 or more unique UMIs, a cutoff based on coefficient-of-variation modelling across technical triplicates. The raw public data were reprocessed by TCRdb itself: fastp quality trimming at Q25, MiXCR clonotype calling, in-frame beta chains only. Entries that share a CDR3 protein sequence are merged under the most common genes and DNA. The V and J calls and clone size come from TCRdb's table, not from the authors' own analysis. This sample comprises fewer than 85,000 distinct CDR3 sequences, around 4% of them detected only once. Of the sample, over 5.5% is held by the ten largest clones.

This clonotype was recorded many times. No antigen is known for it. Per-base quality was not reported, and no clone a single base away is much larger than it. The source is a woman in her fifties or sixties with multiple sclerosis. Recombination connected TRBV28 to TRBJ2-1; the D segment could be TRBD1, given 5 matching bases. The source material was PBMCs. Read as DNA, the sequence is TGTGCCAGCAGTTTGGGCAGGGTCTACAATGAGCAGTTCTTC. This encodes CASSLGRVYNEQFF.